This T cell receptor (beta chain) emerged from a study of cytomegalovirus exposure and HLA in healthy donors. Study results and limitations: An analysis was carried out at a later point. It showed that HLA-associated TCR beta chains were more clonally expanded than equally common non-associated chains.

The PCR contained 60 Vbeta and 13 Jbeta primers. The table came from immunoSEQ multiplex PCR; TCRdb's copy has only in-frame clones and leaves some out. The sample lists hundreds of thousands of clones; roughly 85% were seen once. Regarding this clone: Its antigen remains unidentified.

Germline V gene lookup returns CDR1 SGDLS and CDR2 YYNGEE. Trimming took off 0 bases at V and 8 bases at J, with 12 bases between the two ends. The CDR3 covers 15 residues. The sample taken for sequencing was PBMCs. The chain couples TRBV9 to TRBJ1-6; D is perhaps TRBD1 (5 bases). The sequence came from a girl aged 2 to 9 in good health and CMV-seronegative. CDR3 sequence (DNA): TGTGCCAGCAGCGTAGAGCCAGGGCTAGATTCACCCCTCCACTTT. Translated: CASSVEPGLDSPLHF. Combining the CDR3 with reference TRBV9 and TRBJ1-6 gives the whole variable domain DSGVTQTPKHLITATGQRVTLRCSPRSGDLSVYWYQQSLDQGLQFLIQYYNGEERAKGNILERFSAQQFPDLHSELNLSSLELGDSALYFCASSVEPGLDSPLHFGNGTRLTVT.